The source of this T cell receptor beta chain is a study of CD8+ T cells in alopecia areata. Sequencing templates came from extracted RNA that was reverse transcribed into cDNA. Clones were sequenced by immunoSEQ multiplex PCR, and TCRdb holds only the in-frame ones, with some missing. The data show some 200,000 clones, 59% seen once. Germline V CDR1 and CDR2: MNHEY, SVGAGI. V lost 4 bases, J lost 1 base, and 10 bases lay in between. The CDR3 spans 14 residues. The V and J genes are TRBV6-5 and TRBJ1-1; D unresolved. The sequencing used CD4+ T cells sorted from blood, collected at week 0. The receptor's source is a human donor with alopecia areata. As DNA, the CDR3 is TGTGCCAGCAGTTTCCTACAACAGAACACTGAAGCTTTCTTT. Encoded protein: CASSFLQQNTEAFF.